The 2 T cell receptor beta chains below all came from one sample that was sequenced in a study of T-cell reconstitution after alpha-beta-depleted transplantation in children listed by TCRdb under 2016. The library relied on PCR. Sequenced using an Illumina HiSeq 2500. TCR libraries were prepared with molecular barcoding, using unique molecular identifiers to normalize TCRbeta repertoire quantification. TCRdb handled the public reads itself, with Q25 trimming in fastp and clone calling in MiXCR, and kept productive beta chains. Here each entry gathers all rows of one CDR3 protein and keeps the most common genes and DNA. Present in this sample are a few hundred thousand distinct CDR3 sequences, 10% to 15% of which were seen just once. The ten largest clones capture about 2.2% of the sample. Interpreted using the paper, the treatment or condition label stands for: allogeneic hematopoietic cell transplantation with graft depleted of TCRalphabeta T cells and CD19 B cells.

The specimen comprised PBMCs, mostly from graft donor cells, sampled 360 days after TCRalphabeta/CD19-depleted stem cell transplant. The receptors stem from a male patient younger than 18 who had a stem cell transplant for acute myeloid leukemia, so the T cells may come from the graft donor.

This clonotype appeared many times. The junction does not match germline at one end; this may be a read error. CDR3 DNA sequence: TGCGCCAGCAGCCTTACTAAGGGACTAGCGGGCGCAAATGAGCAGTTCTTC. Amino acids: CASSLTKGLAGANEQFF. The V gene is TRBV6-2 or TRBV6-3, the J gene TRBJ2-1, with TRBD2 matching 12 bases. The length of the CDR3 is 17 residues. The germline gives CDR1 MNHEY, CDR2 SVGEGT.

This chain connects TRBV29-1 to TRBJ2-5, with a possible D match to TRBD2 (6 bases). The CDR3 consists of 13 residues. V was clipped by 6 bases and J by 2 bases, with 13 bases between them. Germline CDR1 SQVTM, CDR2 ANQGSEA. The CDR3 loop is CSVRTGEQETQYF. CDR3 in DNA: TGCAGCGTCCGGACGGGAGAGCAAGAGACCCAGTACTTC.